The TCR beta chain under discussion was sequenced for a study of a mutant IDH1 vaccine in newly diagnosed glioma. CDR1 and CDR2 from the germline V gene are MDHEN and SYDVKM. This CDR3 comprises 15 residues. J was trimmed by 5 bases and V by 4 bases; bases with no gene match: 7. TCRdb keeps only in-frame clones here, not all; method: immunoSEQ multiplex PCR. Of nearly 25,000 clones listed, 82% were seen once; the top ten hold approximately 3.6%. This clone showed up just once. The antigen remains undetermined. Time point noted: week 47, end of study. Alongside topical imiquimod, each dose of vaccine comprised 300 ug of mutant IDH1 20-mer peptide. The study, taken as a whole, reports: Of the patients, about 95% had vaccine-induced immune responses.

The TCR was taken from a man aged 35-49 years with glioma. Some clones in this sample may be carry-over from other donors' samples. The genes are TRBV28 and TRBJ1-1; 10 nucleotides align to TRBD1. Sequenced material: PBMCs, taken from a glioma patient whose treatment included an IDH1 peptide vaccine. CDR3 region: CASSSGGGQGTEAFF. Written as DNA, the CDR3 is TGTGCCAGCAGTTCCGGCGGGGGACAGGGGACTGAAGCTTTCTTT.